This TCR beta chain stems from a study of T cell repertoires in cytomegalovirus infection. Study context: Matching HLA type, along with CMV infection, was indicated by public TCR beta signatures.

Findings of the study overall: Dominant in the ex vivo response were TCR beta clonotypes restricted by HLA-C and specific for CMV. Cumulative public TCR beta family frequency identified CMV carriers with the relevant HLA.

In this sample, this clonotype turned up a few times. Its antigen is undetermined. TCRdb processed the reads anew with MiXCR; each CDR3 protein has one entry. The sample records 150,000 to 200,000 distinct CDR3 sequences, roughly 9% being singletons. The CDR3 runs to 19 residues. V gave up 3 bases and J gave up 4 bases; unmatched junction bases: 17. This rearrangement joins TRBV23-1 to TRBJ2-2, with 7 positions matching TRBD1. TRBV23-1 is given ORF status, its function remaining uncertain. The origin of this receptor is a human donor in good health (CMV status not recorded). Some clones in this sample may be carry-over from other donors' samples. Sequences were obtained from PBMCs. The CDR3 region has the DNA TGCGCCAGCAGTCAGTTTAAGACAGGGATTAGTGGAGGCACCGGGGAGCTGTTTTTT. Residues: CASSQFKTGISGGTGELFF.